One sample yielded the 27 T cell receptor beta chains listed below, sequenced in a study of blood T cell repertoires in COVID-19. Some clones are missing from TCRdb's copy, which holds only in-frame ones; the method was immunoSEQ multiplex PCR. The table lists under 250,000 clones, 80% to 85% of them singletons. Sequenced input: peripheral blood. The receptors here all came from a young woman with acute or convalescent COVID-19.

The V gene is TRBV5-1, the J gene TRBJ2-7; TRBD2 matches 10 bases. Germline CDR1 is SGHRS and CDR2 is YFSETQ. Trimming cost V 4 bases and J 4 bases; bases outside gene matches: 8. The CDR3 contains 15 residues. CDR3 in amino acids: CASSTGTSDEYEQYF. The CDR3 DNA sequence: TGCGCCAGCAGCACGGGGACTAGCGACGAGTACGAGCAGTACTTC.

This clone was counted a few times. This chain connects TRBV20-1 to TRBJ2-5; 7 bases fit TRBD1. Germline CDR1 is DFQATT and CDR2 is SNEGSKA (reference sequence). The J segment lost 2 bases and the V segment lost 3 bases, leaving 3 bases of the junction unmatched. This CDR3 is 13 amino acids long. CDR3 sequence reads: CSASRGPQETQYF. The CDR3 region has the DNA TGCAGTGCTAGTAGGGGGCCACAAGAGACCCAGTACTTC.

J is TRBJ2-7 and V is TRBV27; 9 bases map to TRBD2. Germline CDR1 MNHEY, CDR2 SMNVEV (reference sequence). V was pared by 6 bases and J by 3 bases, with 9 bases of the junction left unmatched. This CDR3 has 15 residues. The DNA for the CDR3 is TGTGCCAGCAGCCTTAGACTAGCGGCGCTCTACGAGCAGTACTTC. It encodes CASSLRLAALYEQYF.

J is TRBJ2-7 and V is TRBV28; D is undetermined. V was pared by 6 bases and J by 7 bases, with 22 bases between. The CDR3 runs to 15 residues. Germline CDR1 is MDHEN and CDR2 is SYDVKM. CDR3: CASSLVAAPDFEQYF. The CDR3 region has the DNA TGTGCCAGCAGCCTAGTCGCGGCCCCGGATTTTGAGCAGTACTTC.

The chain combines TRBV5-6 with TRBJ1-2, with TRBD1 matching over 7 bases. The CDR3 is made up of 15 amino acids. Germline assignment: CDR1 SGHDT and CDR2 YYEEEE. After removal of 2 bases from V and 7 bases from J, the junction contained 11 bases not matched to a gene. Written as DNA, the CDR3 is TGTGCCAGCAGCTTTTTCGGACAGGACCCGGCTGGCTACACCTTC. Residues: CASSFFGQDPAGYTF.

This chain connects TRBV11-2 to TRBJ1-6; no clear D. With 5 bases removed from V and 0 bases from J, the gap between germline ends came to 14 bases. CDR3 size: 17 residues. Per germline, CDR1 SGHAT and CDR2 FQNNGV. CDR3 nucleotides: TGTGCCAGCAGCCCTTGGACGGGGAGCTCCTATAATTCACCCCTCCACTTT. Its protein product is CASSPWTGSSYNSPLHF.

The chain recombines TRBV21-1 with TRBJ2-1; TRBD2, as called in the table, went unchecked against the DNA. TRBV21-1 is a documented pseudogene. This CDR3 has 17 residues. The CDR3 loop reads CASSKEERAGSYNEQFF. CDR3 nucleotides: TGTGCCAGCAGCAAAGAGGAAAGAGCGGGGTCCTACAATGAGCAGTTCTTC.

This clone was picked up a small number of times. V gene TRBV27 combines with J gene TRBJ1-2; 7 bases fit TRBD1. With 6 bases clipped from V and 6 bases from J, the junction kept 7 bases outside the gene matches. In germline, CDR1 is MNHEY, CDR2 SMNVEV (reference sequence). The CDR3 has 13 residues. The CDR3 reads CASRRNTGDGYTF. The CDR3 nucleotides are TGTGCCAGCAGACGAAATACAGGGGATGGCTACACCTTC.

J is TRBJ2-5 and V is TRBV18, with D tentatively TRBD1 (5 bases). The CDR3 has 14 residues. Trimming stripped 4 bases from V and 5 bases from J, with 14 bases between. Germline V CDR1 and CDR2: KGHSH, LQKENI. This chain's CDR3 is CASSRDSSAETQYF. DNA of the CDR3: TGTGCCAGCTCACGTGACAGTTCTGCGGAGACCCAGTACTTC.

The rearrangement uses TRBV18 and TRBJ2-7, with a possible D match to TRBD1 (6 bases). V dropped 4 bases and J dropped 3 bases, with 16 bases sitting between them. Per germline, CDR1 KGHSH and CDR2 LQKENI. The CDR3 loop spans 15 amino acids. CDR3 sequence: CASSQTWTASYEQYF. The CDR3 nucleotides read TGTGCCAGCTCACAGACATGGACAGCCAGCTACGAGCAGTACTTC. Using reference TRBV18 and TRBJ2-7 for the parts outside the CDR3, the full variable domain is NAGVMQNPRHLVRRRGQEARLRCSPMKGHSHVYWYRQLPEEGLKFMVYLQKENIIDESGMPKERFSAEFPKEGPSILRIQQVVRGDSAAYFCASSQTWTASYEQYFGPGTRLTVT.

The chain couples TRBV5-1 to TRBJ2-7; 8 nucleotides agree with TRBD2. V lost 5 bases and J lost 2; bases outside the gene matches: 6. The CDR3 has 14 residues. The germline gives CDR1 SGHRS, CDR2 YFSETQ. This CDR3 reads CASSTSGGPYEQYF. CDR3 DNA: TGCGCCAGCAGTACTAGCGGAGGGCCCTACGAGCAGTACTTC.

This clone has only a few counts. J is TRBJ1-5 and V is TRBV28; no clear D. CDR1 and CDR2 from the germline V gene are MDHEN and SYDVKM. V was pared by 4 bases and J by 2 bases, with 6 bases between. The CDR3 contains 13 residues. DNA for the CDR3: TGTGCCAGCAGTTACTCGGGCAATCAGCCCCAGCATTTT. This encodes CASSYSGNQPQHF.

DNA for the CDR3: TGTGCCAGCAGTTACGTGGGACAGACCTCCACAGATACGCAGTATTTT. Translated, it gives CASSYVGQTSTDTQYF. The J gene is TRBJ2-3, the V gene TRBV6-5; 7 nucleotides line up with TRBD1. Germline values: CDR1 MNHEY, CDR2 SVGAGI. The junction had 7 bases not matched to a gene; V was cut back by 2 bases and J by 2 bases. The CDR3 loop spans 16 amino acids.

This chain links TRBV7-6 with TRBJ2-7; 8 bases agree with TRBD1. V gave up 4 bases and J gave up 6 bases; unmatched junction bases: 14. CDR1 is SGHVS, CDR2 FNYEAQ, per germline. The CDR3 runs 16 residues. In DNA form, the CDR3 reads TGTGCCAGCAGCTCCTACAGGGGGTTAGAGGTAGGCGAGCAGTACTTC. Its protein is CASSSYRGLEVGEQYF.

The rearrangement joins TRBV7-2 to TRBJ2-7; 7 nucleotides match TRBD2. The length of the CDR3 is 15 residues. Trimming took 5 bases from V and 0 from J; bases not matched to a gene: 7. CDR1 and CDR2 from the germline V gene are SGHTA and FQGNSA. CDR3 nucleotide sequence: TGTGCCAGCAGCCCCACTAGCGCCCTCTCCTACGAGCAGTACTTC. This encodes CASSPTSALSYEQYF. The variable domain in full, with the rest retrieved from reference TRBV7-2 and TRBJ2-7, is GAGVSQSPSNKVTEKGKDVELRCDPISGHTALYWYRQSLGQGLEFLIYFQGNSAPDKSGLPSDRFSAERTGGSVSTLTIQRTQQEDSAVYLCASSPTSALSYEQYFGPGTRLTVT.

The chain is built from TRBV13 and TRBJ2-5, with 10 nucleotides matching TRBD1. The CDR3 is made up of 20 amino acids. V lost 5 bases and J lost 5; bases outside the gene matches: 23. CDR1 and CDR2 from the germline V gene are PRHDT and FYEKMQ (reference sequence). The CDR3 loop reads CASSRRQGARDGRGVETQYF. CDR3 sequence (DNA): TGTGCCAGCAGCCGCCGACAGGGGGCGCGAGATGGTAGAGGGGTTGAGACCCAGTACTTC.

The chain recombines TRBV19 with TRBJ2-3; 11 positions agree with TRBD2. Unmatched junction bases numbered 1, after V lost 3 bases and J lost 8 bases. CDR3 length equals 13 residues. Germline loops: CDR1 LNHDA, CDR2 SQIVND (reference sequence). The CDR3 coding sequence is TGTGCCAGTAGTATGGGGACTAGCGGTACGCAGTATTTT. Translating it yields CASSMGTSGTQYF.

This chain connects TRBV28 to TRBJ2-7; 7 nucleotides align to TRBD1. Per germline, CDR1 MDHEN and CDR2 SYDVKM. V lost 1 base to trimming and J lost 1 base; unmatched junction nucleotides: 4. This CDR3 comprises 15 residues. The CDR3 DNA is TGTGCCAGCAGTTTATTACAGGGGAATTCCTACGAGCAGTACTTC. It is translated as CASSLLQGNSYEQYF.

As for this clone: An end of the junction does not agree with germline; a read error may underlie this. The chain recombines TRBV11-2 with TRBJ2-1; TRBD1 matches at 7 bases. This CDR3 spans 13 amino acids. The V gene's germline CDR1 is SGHAT and CDR2 FQNNGV. The CDR3 region has the DNA TGTGCCAGCAGCTTAGATACAGGGATACAGGGGATCTTC. The encoded protein is CASSLDTGIQGIF.

A few counts support this clone. The chain joins TRBV25-1 to TRBJ1-2, with D unresolved. Germline CDR1 and CDR2: MGHDK and SYGVNS. Deletions cut 1 base from V and 4 bases from J, with 10 bases between. This CDR3 spans 14 amino acids. The chain's CDR3 is CASSESHGLYGYTF. DNA for the CDR3: TGTGCCAGCAGTGAATCTCACGGACTCTATGGCTACACCTTC.

The V gene is TRBV6-2 or TRBV6-3, the J gene TRBJ2-2, with 8 bases aligning to TRBD2. CDR1 and CDR2 from the germline V gene are MNHEY and SVGEGT. V dropped 8 bases and J dropped 0; count of bases not matched to a gene: 8. The CDR3 contains 16 residues. For the CDR3, the DNA is TGTGCCAGCGGCCGTGGACTAGCAGCGAACACCGGGGAGCTGTTTTTT. Translated: CASGRGLAANTGELFF.

CDR3 coding DNA: TGTGCCAGCAGCTTCGGCTTCAAAGGGACAGGGATCTTCTACGAGCAGTACTTC. Protein sequence: CASSFGFKGTGIFYEQYF. This chain uses TRBV7-2 with TRBJ2-7, with 9 bases lining up with TRBD1. This CDR3 is 18 amino acids long. Trimming cost V 3 bases and J 3 bases; bases outside gene matches: 15. Germline-derived CDR1 and CDR2 are SGHTA and FQGNSA.

The chain links TRBV28 to TRBJ2-6; no clear D. The CDR3 has 12 amino acids. Looked up from germline, CDR1 is MDHEN and CDR2 is SYDVKM. V was pared by 8 bases and J by 2 bases, with 4 bases between. CDR3 sequence: CASHTGANVLTF. The CDR3 DNA reads TGTGCCAGCCACACTGGGGCCAACGTCCTGACTTTC.

The chain combines TRBV4-1 with TRBJ1-5, with 7 bases that match TRBD1. The CDR3 covers 17 residues. J was trimmed by 7 bases and V by 1 base; bases with no gene match: 13. Germline-derived CDR1 and CDR2 are MGHRA and YSYEKL. CDR3 amino acids: CASSQATSGTAGQPQHF. CDR3 bases: TGCGCCAGCAGCCAAGCTACCTCCGGGACAGCAGGACAGCCCCAGCATTTT.

This chain links TRBV5-5 with TRBJ1-1, with D tentatively TRBD1 (5 bases). Germline CDR1 is SGHKS and CDR2 is YYEKEE (reference sequence). V was cut by 3 bases and J by 3 bases, with 15 bases left in between. This CDR3 comprises 15 residues. CDR3 amino acids: CASSSPNGGYTEAFF. In DNA form, the CDR3 reads TGTGCCAGCAGCTCACCCAACGGGGGATACACTGAAGCTTTCTTT.

The rearrangement joins TRBV3-1 (or the pseudogene TRBV3-2) to TRBJ2-4; no clear D gene. This CDR3 is 14 amino acids long. V was cut by 3 bases and J by 0 bases, with 6 bases left in between. Per the germline V gene, CDR1 is LGHDT and CDR2 is YNNKEL (reference sequence). The CDR3 here is CASSQTVAKNIQYF. CDR3 nucleotides: TGTGCCAGCAGCCAGACTGTAGCCAAAAACATTCAGTACTTC.

This sequence joins TRBV19 and TRBJ2-3, with D maybe TRBD2 (6 bases). Germline V gene data show CDR1 as LNHDA and CDR2 as SQIVND (reference sequence). This CDR3 has 15 residues. V shed 5 bases and J shed 5 bases, with 17 bases lying between them. The CDR3 region has the DNA TGTGCCAGTAGTTACTTCGGGGGTCATGGAGATACGCAGTATTTT. Translated: CASSYFGGHGDTQYF. Together with reference TRBV19 and TRBJ2-3, the CDR3 gives the full variable domain: DGGITQSPKYLFRKEGQNVTLSCEQNLNHDAMYWYRQDPGQGLRLIYYSQIVNDFQKGDIAEGYSVSREKKESFPLTVTSAQKNPTAFYLCASSYFGGHGDTQYFGPGTRLTVL.